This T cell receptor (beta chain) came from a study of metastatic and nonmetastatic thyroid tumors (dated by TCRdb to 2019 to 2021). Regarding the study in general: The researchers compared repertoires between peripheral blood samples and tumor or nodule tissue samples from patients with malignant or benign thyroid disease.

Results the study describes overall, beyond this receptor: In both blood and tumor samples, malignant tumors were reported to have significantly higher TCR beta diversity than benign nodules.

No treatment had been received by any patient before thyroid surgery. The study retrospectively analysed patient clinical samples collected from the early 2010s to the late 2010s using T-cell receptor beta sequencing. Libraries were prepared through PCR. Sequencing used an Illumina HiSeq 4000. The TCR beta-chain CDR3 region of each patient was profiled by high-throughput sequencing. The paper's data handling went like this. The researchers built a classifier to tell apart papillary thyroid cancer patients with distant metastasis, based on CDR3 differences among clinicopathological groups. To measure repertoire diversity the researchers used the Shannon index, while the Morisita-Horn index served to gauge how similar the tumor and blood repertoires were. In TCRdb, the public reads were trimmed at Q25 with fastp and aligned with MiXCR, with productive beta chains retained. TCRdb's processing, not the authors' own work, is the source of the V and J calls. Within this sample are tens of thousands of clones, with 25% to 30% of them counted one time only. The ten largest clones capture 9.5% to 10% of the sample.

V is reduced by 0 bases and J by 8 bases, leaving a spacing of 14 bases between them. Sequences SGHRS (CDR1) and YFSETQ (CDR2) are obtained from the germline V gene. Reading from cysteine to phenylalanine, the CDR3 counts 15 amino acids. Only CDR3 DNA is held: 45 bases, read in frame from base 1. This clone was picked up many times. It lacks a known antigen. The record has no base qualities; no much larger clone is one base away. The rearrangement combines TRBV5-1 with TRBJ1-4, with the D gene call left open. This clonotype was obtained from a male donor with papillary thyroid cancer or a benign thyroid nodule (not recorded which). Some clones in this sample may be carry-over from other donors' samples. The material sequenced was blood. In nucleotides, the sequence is TGCGCCAGCAGCTTGGATGGCAGCCGAAAAGAAAAACTGTTTTTT. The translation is CASSLDGSRKEKLFF.